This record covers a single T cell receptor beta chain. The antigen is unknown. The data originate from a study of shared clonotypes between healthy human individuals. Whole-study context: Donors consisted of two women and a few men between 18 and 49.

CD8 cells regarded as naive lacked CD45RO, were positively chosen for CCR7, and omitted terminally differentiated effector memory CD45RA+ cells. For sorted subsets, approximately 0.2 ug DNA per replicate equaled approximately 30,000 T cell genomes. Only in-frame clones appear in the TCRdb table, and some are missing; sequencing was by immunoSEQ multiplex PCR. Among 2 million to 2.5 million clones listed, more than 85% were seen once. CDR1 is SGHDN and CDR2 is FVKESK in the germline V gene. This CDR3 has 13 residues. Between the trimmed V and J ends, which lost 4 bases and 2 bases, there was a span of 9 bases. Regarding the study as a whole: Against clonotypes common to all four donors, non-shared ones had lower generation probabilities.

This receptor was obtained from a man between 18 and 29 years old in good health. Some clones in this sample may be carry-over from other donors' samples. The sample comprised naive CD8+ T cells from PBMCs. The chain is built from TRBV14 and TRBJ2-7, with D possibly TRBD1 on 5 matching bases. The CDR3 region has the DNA TGTGCCAGCAGCCCTACAGGCCCCTACGAGCAGTACTTC. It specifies CASSPTGPYEQYF.